Listed here are 31 T cell receptor beta chains from one sample, sequenced in a study of shared clonotypes between healthy human individuals. The data were produced by immunoSEQ multiplex PCR, yet TCRdb's version contains in-frame clones alone and is incomplete. The sample has 1.4 million or so clones, about 98.5% seen once. Sequencing was carried out using naive CD4+ T cells sorted from blood. As for subset: CD45RA+ positively selected. The receptors originated from a man younger than 45 in good health.

This clone was counted a single time. The V and J genes are TRBV6-1 and TRBJ2-1; 8 positions match TRBD1. The germline CDR1 and CDR2 sequences are MNHNS and SASEGT. V shed 3 bases and J 4 bases; nucleotides not matched to a gene: 11. The CDR3 length is 17 residues. The chain's CDR3 is CASSDPTDRGSYNEQFF. CDR3 sequence (DNA): TGTGCCAGCAGTGACCCCACTGACAGGGGATCATACAATGAGCAGTTCTTC.

The chain recombines TRBV18 with TRBJ2-7; TRBD1 is a possible D gene (5 bases). The germline V and J ends were trimmed by 5 bases and 3 bases, with 14 bases remaining between them. The CDR3 spans 14 residues. Germline values: CDR1 KGHSH, CDR2 LQKENI. As DNA, the CDR3 is TGTGCCAGCTCAAGGGCAGGGCTGGACTACGAGCAGTACTTC. Protein: CASSRAGLDYEQYF.

The V and J genes are TRBV19 and TRBJ2-7; a possible D gene is TRBD2 (5 bases). Trimming pared 7 bases from V and 6 bases from J, leaving 16 bases between. CDR1 is LNHDA, CDR2 SQIVND, per germline (reference sequence). This CDR3 comprises 13 residues. In DNA, the CDR3 is TGTGCCAGTACCCCCCCTGGTCGGGGCGAGCAGTACTTC. Its translation is CASTPPGRGEQYF.

The V call is TRBV15, the J call TRBJ1-5; D is unclear. CDR1 LNHNV and CDR2 YYDKDF come from the germline V gene (reference sequence). This CDR3 comprises 16 residues. The V gene lost 4 bases and the J gene lost 0 bases, with 13 bases spanning the gap. Here the CDR3 reads CATSTSLGYSNQPQHF. In nucleotides, the CDR3 is TGTGCCACCAGCACGTCCCTGGGATATAGCAATCAGCCCCAGCATTTT.

The chain employs TRBV28 and TRBJ1-5, with D tentatively TRBD1 (5 bases). The CDR3 extends over 15 amino acids. The germline gives CDR1 MDHEN, CDR2 SYDVKM. The V end was cut by 1 base, the J end by 6 bases, with 13 bases between. The CDR3 nucleotides are TGTGCCAGCAGTTTATTGGCGGGGCAGGGTCAGCCCCAGCATTTT. Protein product: CASSLLAGQGQPQHF.

The chain has TRBV20-1 and TRBJ2-1; D gene unclear. The CDR3 totals 11 residues. Germline V gene sequence: CDR1 DFQATT, CDR2 SNEGSKA (reference sequence). The V and J ends lost 3 bases and 5 bases respectively, with 5 bases between them. The DNA for the CDR3 is TGCAGTGCTAGCAACGACAATGAGCAGTTCTTC. It yields the protein CSASNDNEQFF.

The chain uses TRBV7-9 and TRBJ2-2; the D is unclear. CDR3 length: 15 residues. Germline V gene data show CDR1 as SEHNR and CDR2 as FQNEAQ (reference sequence). V was pared by 1 base and J by 2 bases, with 8 bases between. The CDR3 here is CASSLEVLNTGELFF. For the CDR3, the DNA is TGTGCCAGCAGCTTAGAAGTTCTAAACACCGGGGAGCTGTTTTTT.

The V and J genes are TRBV7-3 and TRBJ2-6; TRBD1 is a possible D gene (6 bases). Germline lookup yields CDR1 SGHTA and CDR2 FQGTGA. This CDR3 region has 15 residues. Trimming removed 4 bases at V and 4 bases at J, with 11 bases between. As DNA, the CDR3 is TGTGCCAGCAGCTCCTCAGGGGTCGGGGCCAACGTCCTGACTTTC. This encodes CASSSSGVGANVLTF.

CDR3 loop: CASSPSGRTEGYTF. The CDR3 DNA sequence: TGTGCCAGCAGTCCCTCCGGGAGGACGGAGGGCTACACCTTC. The genes are TRBV27 and TRBJ1-2; D is uncertain. The CDR3 runs to 14 residues. Trimming left V 5 bases short and J 8 bases short, with 18 bases between. Germline CDR1 MNHEY, CDR2 SMNVEV (reference sequence).

This clone has a single count. The chain links TRBV18 to TRBJ2-1; the D is unclear. The CDR3 sequence is 14 residues long. Trimming took 3 bases from V and 10 from J, leaving 16 bases between them. Germline CDR1 reads KGHSH; CDR2 reads LQKENI. Here the CDR3 reads CASSPPEVRKEQFF. CDR3 DNA sequence: TGTGCCAGCTCACCGCCCGAAGTAAGAAAAGAGCAGTTCTTC.

A remark on this clone: The same CDR3 is also encoded by other DNA sequences in this sample. This chain links TRBV2 with TRBJ2-7; D remains unclear. Trimming left V 6 bases short and J 6 bases short, with 6 bases between. The germline gives CDR1 SNHLY, CDR2 FYNNEI. The CDR3 has 10 residues. The CDR3 protein is CASRSGEQYF. In DNA, the CDR3 is TGTGCCAGCAGGTCCGGCGAGCAGTACTTC.

V is TRBV5-6 and J is TRBJ1-5, with D hard to call. This CDR3 is built from 15 residues. Germline-derived CDR1 and CDR2 are SGHDT and YYEEEE. V shed 0 bases and J shed 6 bases, with 13 bases lying between them. CDR3 sequence: CASSLGVQAFQPQHF. As DNA, the CDR3 is TGTGCCAGCAGCTTGGGTGTTCAGGCGTTTCAGCCCCAGCATTTT.

DNA for the CDR3: TGCGCCAGCAGCCAGTCCGGGACTCCGATAAAAGGAGAGCAGTTCTTC. Translating it yields CASSQSGTPIKGEQFF. This chain uses TRBV4-1 with TRBJ2-1; possible D gene TRBD2, 6 bases. This CDR3 has 16 amino acids. V was cut by 3 bases and J by 10 bases, with 22 bases left in between. The germline gives CDR1 MGHRA, CDR2 YSYEKL.

The V and J genes are TRBV5-8 and TRBJ2-5; D unclear. CDR1 and CDR2 from the germline V gene are SGHTS and YDEGEE. V gave up 3 bases and J gave up 1 base, with 16 bases separating them. This CDR3 is built from 16 residues. The CDR3 sequence: CASSSLWWKTQETQYF. The CDR3 DNA is TGTGCCAGCAGCTCCCTCTGGTGGAAGACCCAAGAGACCCAGTACTTC.

In this sample, this clone turned up once. The chain is built from TRBV7-9 and TRBJ2-3; 9 nucleotides agree with TRBD2. Trimming took 3 bases from V and 4 from J; bases not matched to a gene: 5. Germline CDR1 is SEHNR and CDR2 is FQNEAQ (reference sequence). The CDR3 consists of 15 residues. The CDR3: CASSFLSGSADTQYF. The CDR3 DNA is TGTGCCAGCAGCTTCCTTAGCGGGAGTGCAGATACGCAGTATTTT.

The chain couples TRBV7-3 to TRBJ1-2; 7 bases match TRBD1. The germline V gene encodes CDR1 SGHTA and CDR2 FQGTGA. CDR3 length equals 14 residues. V lost 1 base and J lost 8; bases outside the gene matches: 7. The CDR3 DNA reads TGTGCCAGCAGCTTAATGGGACAGTCCTCGGGCTACACCTTC. Translated, it gives CASSLMGQSSGYTF.

V is TRBV5-4 and J is TRBJ2-1; perhaps TRBD2 as D (5 bases). The CDR3 totals 16 residues. Germline-derived CDR1 and CDR2 are SGHNT and YYREEE (reference sequence). The ends were cut back, 3 bases at V and 5 bases at J, with 18 bases in the middle. The CDR3 region is CASSSPGAAQNNEQFF. The DNA of the CDR3 is TGTGCCAGCAGCTCACCAGGAGCGGCCCAAAACAATGAGCAGTTCTTC.

The chain has TRBV29-1 and TRBJ2-1, with 9 positions matching TRBD1. V dropped 4 bases and J dropped 8; count of bases not matched to a gene: 12. The CDR3 covers 15 residues. Germline V gene data show CDR1 as SQVTM and CDR2 as ANQGSEA. Written as DNA, the CDR3 is TGCAGCGTTGTCGTTCGGCACAGGGGGCTAGATGAGCAGTTCTTC. Protein: CSVVVRHRGLDEQFF.

This clone was observed once. The chain joins TRBV7-6 to TRBJ2-7; D is perhaps TRBD2 (5 bases). The V end lost 0 bases, the J end lost 4 bases, and 7 bases lay between the germline ends. The CDR3 loop spans 13 amino acids. Germline assignment: CDR1 SGHVS and CDR2 FNYEAQ. The CDR3 coding sequence is TGTGCCAGCAGCTTAGCCGGGAATTACGAGCAGTACTTC. Its protein is CASSLAGNYEQYF.

With respect to this clone: Other nucleotide sequences in the sample specify the same CDR3. This rearrangement joins TRBV4-3 to TRBJ2-3, with TRBD2 matching over 11 bases. Germline V CDR1 and CDR2: LGHNA, YSLEER. V lost 4 bases and J lost 3; bases outside the gene matches: 3. This CDR3 comprises 15 residues. CDR3 bases: TGCGCCAGCAGCCGATTAGCGGGAGGGACAGATACGCAGTATTTT. The encoded protein is CASSRLAGGTDTQYF.

This clone showed up just once. V gene TRBV11-2 combines with J gene TRBJ2-1, with D perhaps TRBD2 (6 bases). This CDR3 has 15 amino acids. Germline assignment: CDR1 SGHAT and CDR2 FQNNGV. V was clipped by 2 bases and J by 2 bases, with 10 bases between them. The CDR3 DNA reads as TGTGCCAGCAGCTTATTAGGAGGGACCTACAATGAGCAGTTCTTC. As protein: CASSLLGGTYNEQFF.

This sequence joins TRBV19 and TRBJ2-1; a weak D match, TRBD1 (6 bases). Per the germline V gene, CDR1 is LNHDA and CDR2 is SQIVND (reference sequence). The CDR3 is 16 residues long. V was shortened by 3 bases and J by 0 bases, with 12 bases between the two germline ends. The CDR3 sequence is CASSIGQPISYNEQFF. The CDR3 DNA reads as TGTGCCAGTAGTATTGGACAGCCTATCTCCTACAATGAGCAGTTCTTC.

The rearrangement uses TRBV5-1 and TRBJ2-7; D is uncertain. The CDR3 consists of 12 residues. The germline gives CDR1 SGHRS, CDR2 YFSETQ. V was pared by 3 bases and J by 7 bases, with 11 bases between. This CDR3 reads CASSWAASEQYF. As DNA, the CDR3 is TGCGCCAGCAGCTGGGCGGCCTCGGAGCAGTACTTC.

The rearrangement links TRBV5-1 to TRBJ1-3; 10 nucleotides match TRBD1. V gave up 3 bases and J gave up 3 bases; unmatched junction bases: 9. Germline values: CDR1 SGHRS, CDR2 YFSETQ. There are 17 residues in the CDR3. For the CDR3, the DNA is TGCGCCAGCAGCTCAATGGGACAGGGGCTAAGTGGAAACACCATATATTTT. This gives the protein CASSSMGQGLSGNTIYF.

The genes are TRBV18 and TRBJ1-1; 8 nucleotides line up with TRBD1. Germline CDR1 KGHSH, CDR2 LQKENI. This CDR3 spans 16 amino acids. V shed 5 bases and J 4 bases; nucleotides not matched to a gene: 12. In DNA, the CDR3 is TGTGCCAGCTCATTCTTCCCGGGACAGGACACCACTGAAGCTTTCTTT. This gives the protein CASSFFPGQDTTEAFF.

The chain links TRBV15 to TRBJ1-2, with a possible D match to TRBD1 (6 bases). The germline V gene has CDR1 LNHNV and CDR2 YYDKDF (reference sequence). This CDR3 comprises 15 residues. Trimming removed 3 bases at V and 4 bases at J, with 15 bases between. The CDR3 protein is CATSRHRELGYGYTF. CDR3 coding DNA: TGTGCCACCAGCAGGCACAGGGAGCTGGGCTATGGCTACACCTTC.

CDR3 nucleotide sequence: TGCGCCAGCAGCGTGGGCGGACAGTTCGGAAACACCATATATTTT. The encoded protein is CASSVGGQFGNTIYF. This chain uses TRBV5-1 with TRBJ1-3; tentative D call: TRBD1 (6 bases). The germline CDR1 and CDR2 sequences are SGHRS and YFSETQ. The CDR3 has 15 amino acids. Trimming removed 4 bases at V and 4 bases at J, with 15 bases between.

The chain has TRBV28 and TRBJ1-1; D call uncertain. Trimming removed 10 bases from V and 4 bases from J, with 10 bases in between. The CDR3 spans 11 residues. Germline loops: CDR1 MDHEN, CDR2 SYDVKM. Here the CDR3 DNA reads TGTGCCACAGGCCCGTTCACTGAAGCTTTCTTT. Translated, it gives CATGPFTEAFF.

The CDR3, as DNA: TGTGCCAGCAAAGGTCTCACACTAGCCAATGAGCAGTTCTTC. This encodes CASKGLTLANEQFF. The rearrangement links TRBV28 to TRBJ2-1; D may be TRBD2 (6 bases). Looked up from germline, CDR1 is MDHEN and CDR2 is SYDVKM. CDR3 length equals 14 residues. Trimming pared 7 bases from V and 6 bases from J, leaving 16 bases between.

The J gene is TRBJ2-3, the V gene TRBV5-5, with 8 bases lining up with TRBD2. CDR1 is SGHKS, CDR2 YYEKEE, per germline (reference sequence). Trimming at V came to 4 bases and at J to 2 bases, leaving 6 bases not matched to a gene. CDR3 length: 15 amino acids. CDR3: CASSVVLADTDTQYF. The DNA for the CDR3 is TGTGCCAGCAGCGTTGTACTAGCGGACACAGATACGCAGTATTTT.

This sequence joins TRBV18 and TRBJ1-2; D uncertain. Deletions cut 2 bases from V and 5 bases from J, with 9 bases between. CDR1 and CDR2 from the germline V gene are KGHSH and LQKENI. The CDR3 is 13 residues long. Here the CDR3 reads CASSPSREYGYTF. CDR3 nucleotide sequence: TGTGCCAGCTCACCAAGTCGTGAGTATGGCTACACCTTC.